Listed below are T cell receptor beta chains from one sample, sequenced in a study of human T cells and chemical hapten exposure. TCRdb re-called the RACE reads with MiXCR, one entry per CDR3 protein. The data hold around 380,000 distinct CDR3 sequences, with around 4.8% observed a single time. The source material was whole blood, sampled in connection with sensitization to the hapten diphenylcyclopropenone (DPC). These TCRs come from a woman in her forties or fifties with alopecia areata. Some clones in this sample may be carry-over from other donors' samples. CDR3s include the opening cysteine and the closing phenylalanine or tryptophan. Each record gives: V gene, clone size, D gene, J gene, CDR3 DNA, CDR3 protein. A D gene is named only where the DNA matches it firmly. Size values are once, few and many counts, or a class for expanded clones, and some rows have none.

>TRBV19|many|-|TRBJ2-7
TGTGCCAGTAGTATGGGCCTAACCTACGAGCAGTACTTC
CASSMGLTYEQYF
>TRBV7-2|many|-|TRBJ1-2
TGTGCCAGCAGCTTAGGTCCAGGCGCCGACTATGGCTACACCTTC
CASSLGPGADYGYTF
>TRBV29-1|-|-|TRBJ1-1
TGCAGCGTTGAATACAGCGTTACGTCGGACACTGAAGCTTTCTTT
CSVEYSVTSDTEAFF
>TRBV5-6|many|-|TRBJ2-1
TGTGCCAGCAGCCCCCCATCCGGGGGTCAAGATGAGCAGTTCTTC
CASSPPSGGQDEQFF
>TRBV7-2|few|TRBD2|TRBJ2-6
TGTGCCAGCAGCTTAGGCGGACTAGCGGGAGGGGCCAACGTCCTGACTTTC
CASSLGGLAGGANVLTF
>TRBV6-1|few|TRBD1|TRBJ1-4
TGTGCCAGCAGCCAGGGGGCGCGGGAAAAACTGTTTTTT
CASSQGAREKLFF
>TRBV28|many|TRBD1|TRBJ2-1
TGTGCCAGCACCCTATGGCAGGGGGTCAGCAATGAGCAGTTCTTC
CASTLWQGVSNEQFF
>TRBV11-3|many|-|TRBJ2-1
TGTGCCAGCAGCCCAAAGACAGTTTCCTACAATGAGCAGTTCTTC
CASSPKTVSYNEQFF
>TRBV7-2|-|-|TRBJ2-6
TGTGCCAGCAGCTTGACGTCAGGGGCCAACGTCCTGACTTTC
CASSLTSGANVLTF
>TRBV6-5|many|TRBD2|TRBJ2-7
TGTGCCAGCAGTTACCTCCTAGGGGAGGGCGAGCAGTACTTC
CASSYLLGEGEQYF
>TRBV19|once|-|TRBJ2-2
TGTGCCAGTAGTATGTCGACTAACACCGGGGAGCTGTTTTTT
CASSMSTNTGELFF
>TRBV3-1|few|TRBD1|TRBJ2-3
TGTGCCAGCAGCCAAGATCATTTGGACAGGGAAGATACGCAGTATTTT
CASSQDHLDREDTQYF
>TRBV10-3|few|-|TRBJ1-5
TGTGCCATCAGTGCCGGGCGGGAAAGGGGTCAGCCCCAGCATTTT
CAISAGRERGQPQHF
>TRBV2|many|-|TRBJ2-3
TGTGCCAGCAGCGAGACTTATACTAGCACAGATACGCAGTATTTT
CASSETYTSTDTQYF
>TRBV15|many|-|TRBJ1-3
TGTGCCACCAGCAGAGAGAGGGAAGTCGACACCATATATTTT
CATSREREVDTIYF
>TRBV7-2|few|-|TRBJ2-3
TGTGCCAGCAGCTTAAATGGGCGGCCCCTCACAGATACGCAGTATTTT
CASSLNGRPLTDTQYF
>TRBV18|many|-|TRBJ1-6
TGTGCCAGCTCACCAGCCCAGGGTGGCAATTCACCCCTCCACTTT
CASSPAQGGNSPLHF
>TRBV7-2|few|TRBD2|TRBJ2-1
TGTGCCAGCAGCCAATCCGGGACTACCAATGAGCAGTTCTTC
CASSQSGTTNEQFF
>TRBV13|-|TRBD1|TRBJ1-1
TGTGCCAGCAGCTCACAGGGGAGGGCCACTGAAGCTTTCTTT
CASSSQGRATEAFF
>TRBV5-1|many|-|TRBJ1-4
TGCGCCAGCAGCTTGAACGGAGGGAACGAAGAAAAACTGTTTTTT
CASSLNGGNEEKLFF
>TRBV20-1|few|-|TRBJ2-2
TGCAGTGCTAGAGATTTGGCTACCGGGGAGCTGTTTTTT
CSARDLATGELFF
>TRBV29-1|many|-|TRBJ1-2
TGCAGCGTTGAAGGAGGGGTGTTCTATGGCTACACCTTC
CSVEGGVFYGYTF
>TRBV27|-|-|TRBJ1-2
TGTGCCAGCAGTCCGGGACGGGCCTATGGCTACACCTTC
CASSPGRAYGYTF
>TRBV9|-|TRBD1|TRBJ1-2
TGTGCCAGCAGCGTACGGACAGGGGGCGCGTCGGACTATGGCTACACCTTC
CASSVRTGGASDYGYTF
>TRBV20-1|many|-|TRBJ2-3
TGCAGTGCTAGGAGAGCGGCCACAGATACGCAGTATTTT
CSARRAATDTQYF
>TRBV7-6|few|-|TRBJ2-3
TGTGCCAGCAGCCCGCACTTAGATACGCAGTATTTT
CASSPHLDTQYF
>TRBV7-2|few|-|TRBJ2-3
TGTGCCAGCAGCTCGGATGTCCCAGATACGCAGTATTTT
CASSSDVPDTQYF
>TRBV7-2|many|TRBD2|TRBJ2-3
TGTGCCAGCAGCCCAGTACCTAGCGGGCGTACAGATACGCAGTATTTT
CASSPVPSGRTDTQYF
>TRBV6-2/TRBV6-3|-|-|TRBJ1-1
TGTGCCAGCAGTGATCCGGACAGCTCTGAAGCTTTCTTT
CASSDPDSSEAFF
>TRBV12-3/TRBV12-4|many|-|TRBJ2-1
TGTGCCAGCAGTTCTCCGGGACAAGGTGAGCAGTTCTTC
CASSSPGQGEQFF
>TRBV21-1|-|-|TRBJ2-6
TGTGCCAGCAGCCCCCGGACGGATAGCTCTGGGGCCAACGTCCTGACTTTC
CASSPRTDSSGANVLTF
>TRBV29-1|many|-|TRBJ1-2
TGCAGCGTGGGCCCTGTGGGCCCTTATGGCTACACCTTC
CSVGPVGPYGYTF
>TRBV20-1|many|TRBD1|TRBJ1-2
TGCAGTGCTAGAGACCAAGGGACAGGGGGCGATGGCTACACCTTC
CSARDQGTGGDGYTF
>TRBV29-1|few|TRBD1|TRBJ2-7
TGCAGCCCTTCCCGACGAGGACAGGGCACCTACGAGCAGTACTTC
CSPSRRGQGTYEQYF
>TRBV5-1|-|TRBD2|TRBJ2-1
TGCGCCAGCAGCAAGCCGGGACTAGCGGGAGCTAGTGAGCAGTTCTTC
CASSKPGLAGASEQFF
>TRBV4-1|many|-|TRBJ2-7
TGCGCCAGCAGCCAGGCTGACAGCTCCTACGAGCAGTACTTC
CASSQADSSYEQYF
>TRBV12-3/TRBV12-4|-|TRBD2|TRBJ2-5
TGTGCCAGCACCCCGACGGGGGCTAGCGGGAGAGTGGAGACCCAGTACTTC
CASTPTGASGRVETQYF
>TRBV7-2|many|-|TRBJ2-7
TGTGCCAGCAGCTTCTCCGACTCCTACGAGCAGTACTTC
CASSFSDSYEQYF
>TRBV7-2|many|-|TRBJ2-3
TGTGCCAGCAGCTTAGGCGCGGGGGCGGGCACAGATACGCAGTATTTT
CASSLGAGAGTDTQYF
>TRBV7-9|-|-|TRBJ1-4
TGTGCCAGCAGCTCCGGGGGAGACCCTGCAACTAATGAAAAACTGTTTTTT
CASSSGGDPATNEKLFF
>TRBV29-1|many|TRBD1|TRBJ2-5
TGCAGCGTTATTGGACAGGGTCAAGAGACCCAGTACTTC
CSVIGQGQETQYF
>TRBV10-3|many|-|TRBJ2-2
TGTGCCATCAGTCCAAACCCGGGGGCCGGCGGGGAGCTGTTTTTT
CAISPNPGAGGELFF
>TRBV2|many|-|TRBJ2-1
TGTGCCAGCAGTGACTTCAGGGAGCAGTTCTTC
CASSDFREQFF
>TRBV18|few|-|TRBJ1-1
TGTGCCAGCTCACCGAGGGAGGAGTTAAAGAACACTGAAGCTTTCTTT
CASSPREELKNTEAFF
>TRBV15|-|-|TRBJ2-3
TGTGCCACCAGCAGAGTGTCACTACCAGATACGCAGTATTTT
CATSRVSLPDTQYF
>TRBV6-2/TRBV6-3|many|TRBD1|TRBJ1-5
TGTGCCAGCAGTTACCATCGATCGACAGGGTCGGATCAGCCCCAGCATTTT
CASSYHRSTGSDQPQHF
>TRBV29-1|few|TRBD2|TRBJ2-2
TGCAGCCTTATCGCGGGGGGCACCGGGGAGCTGTTTTTT
CSLIAGGTGELFF
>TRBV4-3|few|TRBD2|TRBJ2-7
TGCGCCAGCAGCCAAGGAAGCGGGAACTCCTACGAGCAGTACTTC
CASSQGSGNSYEQYF
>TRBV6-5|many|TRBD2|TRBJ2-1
TGTGCCAGCAGTCCCACTAGCGGGAGTAGCGATGAGCAGTTCTTC
CASSPTSGSSDEQFF
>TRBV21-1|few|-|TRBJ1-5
TGTGCCAGCAGCATCAGGACAGGCTATCAGCCCCAGCATTTT
CASSIRTGYQPQHF
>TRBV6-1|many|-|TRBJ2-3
TGTGCCAGCAGTGAAGAGGCCATGGGGCGCACAGATACGCAGTATTTT
CASSEEAMGRTDTQYF
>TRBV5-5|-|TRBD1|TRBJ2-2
TGTGCCAGCAGCTTCGACAGGGGTCGGTCAGCGGTCGGGGAGCTGTTTTTT
CASSFDRGRSAVGELFF
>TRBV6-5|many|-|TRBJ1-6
TGTGCCAGCAGTTCGGACAGACCCTCACCCCTCCACTTT
CASSSDRPSPLHF
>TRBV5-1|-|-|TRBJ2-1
TGCGCCAGCAGCGAGGGACATTCCGTGGAGCAGTTCTTC
CASSEGHSVEQFF
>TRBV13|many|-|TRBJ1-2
TGTGCCAGCAGCTTAGGGACGGAAGGGTATGGCTACACCTTC
CASSLGTEGYGYTF